This TCR beta chain originates from a study of shared clonotypes between healthy human individuals. Overall study context: The study drew on two women and a few men aged 18 to 49 as donors. Regarding the study as a whole: The represented genetic and exposure-history diversity was limited by the small number of donors. Against clonotypes common to all four donors, non-shared ones had lower generation probabilities.

Notes on this clone: What it binds is not known.

Donation came from healthy HIV-negative adults that had no recent acute infections or vaccinations. Repertoires were generated with immunoSEQ multiplex PCR, while TCRdb's copy carries only in-frame clones and drops some. This sample has under 85,000 clones; roughly three fifths occur once, and the top ten carry approximately 56%. The CDR3 runs to 13 residues. Germline V lookup: CDR1 SGHAT, CDR2 FQNNGV. V dropped 8 bases and J dropped 0 bases, with 11 bases sitting between them. The clonotype comes from a man aged 30 to 45 in good health. Input material: memory CD8+ T cells sorted from blood. The subset was: CD45RO+ cells pooled with CCR7-negative TemRA cells. The chain uses TRBV11-2 and TRBJ2-7; D not certain. The CDR3 region is CASGYHSSYEQYF. In DNA, the CDR3 is TGTGCCAGCGGATACCACAGCTCCTACGAGCAGTACTTC.